Each of the 21 T cell receptor beta chains below was sequenced from the same sample in a study of cytotoxic CD8 clonotypes in ibrutinib-treated CLL. Assay used: immunoSEQ multiplex PCR; TCRdb lists only in-frame clones, some missing. The sample shows 50,000 or so clones, less than 90% of them seen only once. The sequenced sample was PBMCs, obtained after 24 months of ibrutinib treatment. Source of these receptors: a human donor with chronic lymphocytic leukemia.

The CDR3 nucleotides read TGCAGTGCTAGAAGGGACCTAAAAGCTTTCTTT. Residues: CSARRDLKAFF. This chain uses TRBV20-1 with TRBJ1-1; D perhaps matches TRBD1 (5 bases). The CDR3 extends over 11 amino acids. Germline-derived CDR1 and CDR2 are DFQATT and SNEGSKA (reference sequence). The germline V and J ends were trimmed by 2 bases and 9 bases, with 10 bases remaining between them.

The gene calls are TRBV7-2 and TRBJ1-1; D possibly corresponds to TRBD1 (6 bases). The V end was cut by 6 bases, the J end by 0 bases, with 11 bases between. Germline V gene sequence: CDR1 SGHTA, CDR2 FQGNSA. The CDR3 is 14 residues long. The CDR3 region has the DNA TGTGCCAGCAGTTCAGGGGCCATGAACACTGAAGCTTTCTTT. Translating gives CASSSGAMNTEAFF.

This chain links TRBV18 with TRBJ1-2; D might be TRBD1 (6 bases). Germline lookup yields CDR1 KGHSH and CDR2 LQKENI. Trimming removed 1 base from V and 5 bases from J, with 23 bases in between. The CDR3 is 18 residues long. For the CDR3, the DNA is TGTGCCAGCTCACCACTGAGGGGGGGCCCAACTTCGGGATATGGCTACACCTTC. Translation gives CASSPLRGGPTSGYGYTF.

The rearrangement links TRBV7-2 to TRBJ2-1; 9 positions agree with TRBD2. The CDR3 runs 15 residues. In germline, CDR1 is SGHTA, CDR2 FQGNSA. The V gene end was trimmed by 2 bases and the J gene end by 6 bases; junction bases not matched to a gene: 5. CDR3 nucleotide sequence: TGTGCCAGCAGCTTAAGGGTAGCGGGAGTCAATGAGCAGTTCTTC. It codes for CASSLRVAGVNEQFF.

This chain links TRBV29-1 with TRBJ1-2, with D tentatively TRBD1 (6 bases). The V gene's germline CDR1 is SQVTM and CDR2 ANQGSEA. V dropped 7 bases and J dropped 3 bases, with 15 bases sitting between them. This CDR3 contains 13 residues. CDR3 DNA: TGCAGCGGAACAGGGCCTTACGACTATGGCTACACCTTC. Translation: CSGTGPYDYGYTF. Drawing the rest from reference TRBV29-1 and TRBJ1-2, the complete variable domain is SAVISQKPSRDICQRGTSLTIQCQVDSQVTMMFWYRQQPGQSLTLIATANQGSEATYESGFVIDKFPISRPNLTFSTLTVSNMSPEDSSIYLCSGTGPYDYGYTFGSGTRLTVV.

The chain couples TRBV29-1 to TRBJ1-2, with TRBD1 matching 7 bases. This CDR3 is 14 amino acids long. In germline, CDR1 is SQVTM, CDR2 ANQGSEA. Germline trimming cut 4 bases from V and 8 bases from J; bases unmatched to any gene: 13. The CDR3 bases are TGCAGCGTTGGGGAAGACAGGGCCTCACTGGGCTACACCTTC. Residues: CSVGEDRASLGYTF.

The chain employs TRBV7-3 and TRBJ2-1; a possible D gene is TRBD1 (7 bases). Germline loops: CDR1 SGHTA, CDR2 FQGTGA. With 3 bases removed from V and 7 bases from J, the gap between germline ends came to 22 bases. CDR3 length: 17 amino acids. The DNA of the CDR3 is TGTGCCAGCAGCTTCCTCCCTTCAGGGGGGCGATCGAATGAGCAGTTCTTC. It specifies CASSFLPSGGRSNEQFF.

This clone was recorded a few times. The V call is TRBV6-1, the J call TRBJ1-1; D remains unclear. Looked up from germline, CDR1 is MNHNS and CDR2 is SASEGT. The length of the CDR3 is 14 residues. V lost 6 bases and J lost 3, with 14 bases in between. In nucleotides, the CDR3 is TGTGCCAGCAGCGTACATTTAAGGGACACTGAAGCTTTCTTT. This gives the protein CASSVHLRDTEAFF.

V usage is TRBV7-9 and J usage is TRBJ2-3, with D possibly being TRBD1 or TRBD2 (5 bases each). V shed 1 base and J shed 2 bases, with 19 bases lying between them. CDR3 length: 18 residues. Germline assignment: CDR1 SEHNR and CDR2 FQNEAQ (reference sequence). The CDR3 loop reads CASSLVTLATVITDTQYF. The DNA of the CDR3 is TGTGCCAGCAGCTTAGTTACGTTAGCGACAGTAATCACAGATACGCAGTATTTT.

This clone was recorded a few times. In DNA, the CDR3 is TGTGCTAGTTCGAATCTCTACGAGCAGTACTTC. This gives the protein CASSNLYEQYF. The V and J genes are TRBV12-5 and TRBJ2-7; unclear D gene. Germline V gene data show CDR1 as LGHNT and CDR2 as FRNRAP. Trimming stripped 8 bases from V and 3 bases from J, with 8 bases between. CDR3 length equals 11 residues.

V and J are TRBV9 and TRBJ2-2; D is undetermined. Germline loops: CDR1 SGDLS, CDR2 YYNGEE. V gave up 0 bases and J gave up 2 bases, with 8 bases separating them. This CDR3 has 15 residues. CDR3 DNA sequence: TGTGCCAGCAGCGTAGCTTTGAGTAACACCGGGGAGCTGTTTTTT. This codes for CASSVALSNTGELFF. The full variable domain, rest sourced from reference TRBV9 and TRBJ2-2, is DSGVTQTPKHLITATGQRVTLRCSPRSGDLSVYWYQQSLDQGLQFLIQYYNGEERAKGNILERFSAQQFPDLHSELNLSSLELGDSALYFCASSVALSNTGELFFGEGSRLTVL.

The gene calls are TRBV7-9 and TRBJ1-3; possible D gene TRBD1, 6 bases. The CDR3 consists of 12 residues. V lost 5 bases and J lost 5, with 7 bases in between. CDR1 and CDR2 (germline): SEHNR, FQNEAQ (reference sequence). The CDR3: CASSDRRNTIYF. CDR3 nucleotide sequence: TGTGCCAGCAGCGACAGGAGAAACACCATATATTTT.

V is TRBV30 and J is TRBJ2-7; D is unresolved. Germline V gene data show CDR1 as GTSNPN and CDR2 as SVGIG (reference sequence). This CDR3 spans 13 amino acids. CDR3 in DNA: TGTGCACTGGACCCCGTTAACTCCTACGAGCAGTACTTC. Translating gives CALDPVNSYEQYF.

The chain couples TRBV13 to TRBJ2-3; unclear D gene. Germline V lookup: CDR1 PRHDT, CDR2 FYEKMQ (reference sequence). The CDR3 loop spans 15 amino acids. Trimming removed 2 bases from V and 0 bases from J, with 9 bases in between. Here the CDR3 DNA reads TGTGCCAGCAGCTTAAAGACATCTAGCACAGATACGCAGTATTTT. This encodes CASSLKTSSTDTQYF.

V and J are TRBV14 and TRBJ2-7, with 9 bases lining up with TRBD1. Germline CDR1 and CDR2: SGHDN and FVKESK. The CDR3 totals 15 residues. The J segment lost 6 bases and the V segment lost 2 bases, leaving 8 bases of the junction unmatched. The CDR3 loop reads CASSQRPGQGGEQYF. CDR3 in DNA: TGTGCCAGCAGCCAACGACCGGGACAGGGAGGCGAGCAGTACTTC.

The rearrangement links TRBV4-1 to TRBJ2-5; TRBD2 might be the D (5 bases). This CDR3 contains 15 residues. Germline lookup yields CDR1 MGHRA and CDR2 YSYEKL. With 0 bases removed from V and 8 bases from J, the gap between germline ends came to 16 bases. CDR3 coding DNA: TGCGCCAGCAGCCAAGATCAAGGCCTCGGAGGAACCCAGTACTTC. This encodes CASSQDQGLGGTQYF.

V is TRBV10-3 and J is TRBJ1-2, with 10 bases identical to TRBD1. CDR1 ENHRY and CDR2 SYGVKD come from the germline V gene. The CDR3 is 15 amino acids. V lost 0 bases and J lost 6; bases outside the gene matches: 4. DNA of the CDR3: TGTGCCATCAGTGAGTCCCGGGACAGGGGAGATGGCTACACCTTC. Protein: CAISESRDRGDGYTF.

This clone was detected only once. V and J are TRBV5-1 and TRBJ2-3; no reliable D call. The CDR3 sequence is 16 residues long. Trimming pared 3 bases from V and 5 bases from J, leaving 19 bases between. CDR1 and CDR2 (germline): SGHRS, YFSETQ. The CDR3 loop reads CASSSPLGKVQDTQYF. The CDR3, as DNA: TGCGCCAGCAGCTCCCCCCTGGGTAAGGTTCAAGATACGCAGTATTTT. The entire variable domain, with the rest obtained from reference TRBV5-1 and TRBJ2-3, is as follows: KAGVTQTPRYLIKTRGQQVTLSCSPISGHRSVSWYQQTPGQGLQFLFEYFSETQRNKGNFPGRFSGRQFSNSRSEMNVSTLELGDSALYLCASSSPLGKVQDTQYFGPGTRLTVL.

This clone was observed a handful of times. The V gene is TRBV12-5, the J gene TRBJ2-5; perhaps TRBD1 as D (6 bases). The CDR3 has 13 amino acids. Trimming shortened V by 6 bases and J by 0 bases, and 8 bases separated the two germline ends. Germline assignment: CDR1 LGHNT and CDR2 FRNRAP. CDR3 coding DNA: TGTGCTAGTGGCCGGGACAACCAAGAGACCCAGTACTTC. Its protein is CASGRDNQETQYF.

The chain combines TRBV7-2 with TRBJ2-1; 9 bases are a match to TRBD2. The germline CDR1 and CDR2 sequences are SGHTA and FQGNSA. This CDR3 region has 15 residues. With 2 bases clipped from V and 5 bases from J, the junction kept 4 bases outside the gene matches. DNA for the CDR3: TGTGCCAGCAGCTTAAGGATAGCGGGAGACAATGAGCAGTTCTTC. Amino acids: CASSLRIAGDNEQFF. The complete variable domain, with remaining parts taken from reference TRBV7-2 and TRBJ2-1, reads GAGVSQSPSNKVTEKGKDVELRCDPISGHTALYWYRQSLGQGLEFLIYFQGNSAPDKSGLPSDRFSAERTGGSVSTLTIQRTQQEDSAVYLCASSLRIAGDNEQFFGPGTRLTVL.

This clone was observed a few times. The chain is built from TRBV18 and TRBJ1-2, with D maybe TRBD1 (6 bases). CDR3 length: 16 amino acids. The ends were cut back, 0 bases at V and 5 bases at J, with 16 bases in the middle. Germline-derived CDR1 and CDR2 are KGHSH and LQKENI. Here the CDR3 reads CASSPPLGTGKYGYTF. The DNA of the CDR3 is TGTGCCAGCTCACCACCGCTTGGTACAGGGAAATATGGCTACACCTTC.